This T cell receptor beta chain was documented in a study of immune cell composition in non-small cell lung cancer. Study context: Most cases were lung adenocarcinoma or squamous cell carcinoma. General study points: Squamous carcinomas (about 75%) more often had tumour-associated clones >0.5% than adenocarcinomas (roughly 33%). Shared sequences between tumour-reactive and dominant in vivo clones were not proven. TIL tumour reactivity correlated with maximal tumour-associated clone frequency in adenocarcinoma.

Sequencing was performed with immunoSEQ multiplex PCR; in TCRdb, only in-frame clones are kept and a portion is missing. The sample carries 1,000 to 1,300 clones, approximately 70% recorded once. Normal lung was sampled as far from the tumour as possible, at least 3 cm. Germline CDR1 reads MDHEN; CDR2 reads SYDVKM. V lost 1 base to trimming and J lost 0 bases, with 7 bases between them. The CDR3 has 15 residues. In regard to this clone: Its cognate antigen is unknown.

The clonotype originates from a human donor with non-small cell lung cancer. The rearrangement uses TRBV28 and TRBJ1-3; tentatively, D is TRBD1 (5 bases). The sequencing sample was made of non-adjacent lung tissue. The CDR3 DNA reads TGTGCCAGCAGTTTATTGGGGGGCTCTGGAAACACCATATATTTT. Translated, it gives CASSLLGGSGNTIYF.